The 28 T cell receptor beta chains below all came from one sample that was sequenced in a study of cytomegalovirus exposure and HLA in healthy donors. 13 Jbeta primers and 60 Vbeta primers were used for the PCR. Only in-frame clones appear in the TCRdb table, and some are missing; sequencing was by immunoSEQ multiplex PCR. The data show some 98,000 clones, 70% to 85% seen once. Sequences were obtained from PBMCs. These receptors were collected from a human donor in good health.

The J gene is TRBJ1-1, the V gene TRBV2; TRBD1 matches at 9 bases. There are 15 residues in the CDR3. Germline assignment: CDR1 SNHLY and CDR2 FYNNEI. The V and J ends lost 2 bases and 10 bases, in that order; junction bases with no gene match: 11. Written as DNA, the CDR3 is TGTGCCAGCAGTGAAAGGGGACAGGGAGCAGGGGGAGCTTTCTTT. It yields the protein CASSERGQGAGGAFF.

The count of this clone is one. J is TRBJ2-5 and V is TRBV7-2, with a possible D match to TRBD1 (5 bases). V was pared by 3 bases and J by 5 bases, with 16 bases between. Germline V gene sequence: CDR1 SGHTA, CDR2 FQGNSA. The CDR3 extends over 15 amino acids. CDR3 sequence: CASSLGPLRMETQYF. The CDR3, as DNA: TGTGCCAGCAGCTTGGGGCCCCTCCGGATGGAGACCCAGTACTTC.

The chain has TRBV5-6 and TRBJ2-1; D uncertain. Trimming stripped 4 bases from V and 2 bases from J, with 10 bases between. This CDR3 has 14 residues. Per the germline V gene, CDR1 is SGHDT and CDR2 is YYEEEE. The CDR3 is CASSLGSAYNEQFF. In nucleotides, the CDR3 is TGTGCCAGCAGCCTCGGGTCCGCCTACAATGAGCAGTTCTTC.

The CDR3 DNA reads TGTGCCAGCAGATCGGGACTAGCGTTCCCCGCGGCGTCCTACAATGAGCAGTTCTTC. Its protein product is CASRSGLAFPAASYNEQFF. The gene calls are TRBV28 and TRBJ2-1; 10 positions match TRBD2. V shed 6 bases, J shed 1 base, and the junction held 15 bases outside the gene matches. This CDR3 has 19 residues. Germline CDR1 reads MDHEN; CDR2 reads SYDVKM.

V gene TRBV1 combines with J gene TRBJ1-5; TRBD1 is the table's D call, not checked against the DNA. TRBV1 is assigned pseudogene status. The CDR3 runs to 17 residues. CDR3 nucleotide sequence: TGCACCAGCAGCCAAGTAGTAAGGGACAATGGGGATCAGCCCCAGCATTTT. Amino acid sequence: CTSSQVVRDNGDQPQHF.

The chain carries TRBV7-2 and TRBJ2-3; 7 bases match TRBD1. The CDR3 spans 17 residues. Germline V gene lookup returns CDR1 SGHTA and CDR2 FQGNSA. The trim removed 6 bases at V and 6 bases at J, leaving 18 bases unmatched. The CDR3 DNA is TGTGCCAGCAGAAAGACTGGGTCCAGGGGGATTTTGGATACGCAGTATTTT. Encoded protein: CASRKTGSRGILDTQYF.

The CDR3 reads CASSVYTGSTQYF. CDR3 DNA sequence: TGTGCCAGCAGCGTATATACAGGCTCAACCCAGTACTTC. J is TRBJ2-5 and V is TRBV9; possible D gene TRBD1, 5 bases. This CDR3 spans 13 amino acids. With 1 base removed from V and 8 bases from J, the gap between germline ends came to 12 bases. Germline V gene lookup returns CDR1 SGDLS and CDR2 YYNGEE.

The rearrangement links TRBV10-3 to TRBJ1-4; TRBD1 matches 7 bases. The CDR3 is 16 residues long. Per germline, CDR1 ENHRY and CDR2 SYGVKD. J was trimmed by 0 bases and V by 3 bases; bases with no gene match: 4. As DNA, the CDR3 is TGTGCCATCAGTGACCCCGACAGGGCAACTAATGAAAAACTGTTTTTT. This translates into CAISDPDRATNEKLFF.

J is TRBJ1-3 and V is TRBV7-9; tentatively, D is TRBD1 (6 bases). Germline lookup yields CDR1 SEHNR and CDR2 FQNEAQ (reference sequence). The CDR3 contains 18 residues. Between the trimmed V and J ends, which lost 3 bases and 0 bases, there was a span of 18 bases. The CDR3 DNA reads as TGTGCCAGCAGCTTTTCTCTAAGGACAGCCCTCTCTGGAAACACCATATATTTT. Translation gives CASSFSLRTALSGNTIYF.

The chain couples TRBV9 to TRBJ2-5, with TRBD2 matching over 7 bases. The ends lost 3 bases at V and 4 bases at J; junction bases unmatched: 6. Looked up from germline, CDR1 is SGDLS and CDR2 is YYNGEE. The length of the CDR3 is 14 residues. DNA of the CDR3: TGTGCCAGCAGCGACCCAACTAGCGTAGAGACCCAGTACTTC. Translating it yields CASSDPTSVETQYF.

This clone has a handful of counts. V and J are TRBV29-1 and TRBJ2-5; 7 bases fit TRBD1. The CDR3 length is 12 residues. CDR1 is SQVTM, CDR2 ANQGSEA, per germline. After removal of 7 bases from V and 5 bases from J, the junction contained 7 bases not matched to a gene. The CDR3 DNA sequence: TGCAGCGGCGGACAGGTTGGGGAGACCCAGTACTTC. As protein: CSGGQVGETQYF.

The rearrangement uses TRBV4-3 and TRBJ2-1; 7 bases align to TRBD2. CDR1 and CDR2 from the germline V gene are LGHNA and YSLEER. This CDR3 region has 14 residues. Trimming at V came to 0 bases and at J to 7 bases, leaving 3 bases not matched to a gene. CDR3 loop: CASSQEVGGNEQFF. The DNA of the CDR3 is TGCGCCAGCAGCCAAGAGGTGGGGGGGAATGAGCAGTTCTTC.

V is TRBV18 and J is TRBJ2-2, with 8 bases fitting TRBD2. J gave up 1 base and V 6 bases, and 7 bases lay outside the gene matches. CDR3 size: 16 residues. CDR1 KGHSH and CDR2 LQKENI come from the germline V gene. The CDR3 nucleotides read TGTGCCAGCTCTCAACAGCGGGGGAAGAACACCGGGGAGCTGTTTTTT. It codes for CASSQQRGKNTGELFF.

V and J are TRBV27 and TRBJ1-2; D is uncertain. Trimming removed 5 bases at V and 7 bases at J, with 17 bases between. From germline, CDR1 is MNHEY and CDR2 SMNVEV (reference sequence). The CDR3 is 14 residues long. CDR3 region: CASSPRATSGGYTF. The CDR3 nucleotides read TGTGCCAGCAGTCCGAGGGCCACCTCCGGTGGCTACACCTTC.

This clone was detected only a few times. CDR3 protein: CASSYQYEQYF. The CDR3 DNA is TGTGCCAGCAGTTACCAATACGAGCAGTACTTC. V is TRBV6-5 and J is TRBJ2-7; D call uncertain. The CDR3 has 11 amino acids. The germline V gene has CDR1 MNHEY and CDR2 SVGAGI. With 2 bases removed from V and 4 bases from J, the gap between germline ends came to 3 bases.

The rearrangement links TRBV27 to TRBJ2-3, with TRBD2 identical over 10 bases. The CDR3 consists of 16 residues. Per germline, CDR1 MNHEY and CDR2 SMNVEV (reference sequence). The J segment lost 3 bases and the V segment lost 8 bases, leaving 11 bases of the junction unmatched. CDR3: CASRKNLAGVTDTQYF. In nucleotides, the CDR3 is TGTGCCAGCCGAAAAAACCTAGCGGGAGTGACAGATACGCAGTATTTT.

The chain joins TRBV11-2 to TRBJ2-1, with 8 bases fitting TRBD2. CDR3 length: 15 residues. V shed 5 bases, J shed 7 bases, and the junction held 10 bases outside the gene matches. CDR1 and CDR2 (germline): SGHAT, FQNNGV. CDR3 sequence reads: CASSPSTGTRNEQFF. CDR3 in DNA: TGTGCCAGCAGCCCCAGTACCGGGACTAGGAATGAGCAGTTCTTC.

The DNA of the CDR3 is TGTGCCAGCAGCCCCCCGGGACTATTCGTCCACAATGAGCAGTTCTTC. Amino acids: CASSPPGLFVHNEQFF. The chain joins TRBV5-8 to TRBJ2-1; 7 positions agree with TRBD2. The CDR3 covers 16 residues. CDR1 SGHTS and CDR2 YDEGEE come from the germline V gene. The ends lost 4 bases at V and 5 bases at J; junction bases unmatched: 12.

This clone was counted a few times. This sequence joins TRBV16 and TRBJ2-1; D gene unclear. V was cut by 8 bases and J by 7 bases, with 9 bases left in between. The CDR3 loop spans 11 amino acids. The germline V gene has CDR1 KGHSY and CDR2 FQNENV. CDR3 sequence reads: CASGRWNEQFF. The CDR3 DNA sequence: TGTGCCAGCGGCAGATGGAATGAGCAGTTCTTC.

The gene calls are TRBV7-2 and TRBJ2-1; 11 bases line up with TRBD2. In germline, CDR1 is SGHTA, CDR2 FQGNSA. The CDR3 has 16 amino acids. V lost 1 base to trimming and J lost 7 bases; unmatched junction nucleotides: 6. CDR3 loop: CASSLGGSGRGNEQFF. DNA for the CDR3: TGTGCCAGCAGCTTAGGGGGTAGCGGGAGGGGGAATGAGCAGTTCTTC.

This sequence joins TRBV27 and TRBJ2-3; TRBD2 matches at 12 bases. V lost 5 bases, J lost 7 bases, and 10 bases stayed unmatched. The V gene's germline CDR1 is MNHEY and CDR2 SMNVEV (reference sequence). The CDR3 extends over 16 amino acids. Written as DNA, the CDR3 is TGTGCCAGCAGTCCAACCCGACTAGCGGGAGTAAATACGCAGTATTTT. Translation: CASSPTRLAGVNTQYF.

This chain uses TRBV20-1 with TRBJ1-5, with TRBD1 matching 8 bases. Per germline, CDR1 DFQATT and CDR2 SNEGSKA (reference sequence). V was clipped by 5 bases and J by 9 bases; unmatched bases: 3. This CDR3 has 11 amino acids. The CDR3 sequence is CSASGQGPQHF. The CDR3 region has the DNA TGCAGTGCTTCCGGACAGGGGCCCCAGCATTTT.

The V gene is TRBV6-5, the J gene TRBJ1-1; 10 positions match TRBD1. V gave up 8 bases and J gave up 1 base; unmatched junction bases: 7. Germline CDR1 is MNHEY and CDR2 is SVGAGI. This CDR3 comprises 15 residues. CDR3 region: CASGTGVVRNTEAFF. The CDR3 DNA follows: TGTGCCAGCGGGACAGGGGTTGTGCGGAACACTGAAGCTTTCTTT.

This chain uses TRBV27 with TRBJ1-6, with 8 bases matching TRBD1. The ends lost 6 bases at V and 1 base at J; junction bases unmatched: 2. The CDR3 loop spans 15 amino acids. Germline CDR1 MNHEY, CDR2 SMNVEV (reference sequence). CDR3 sequence reads: CASRRTGSYNSPLHF. The CDR3 region has the DNA TGTGCCAGCAGGCGGACAGGGTCCTATAATTCACCCCTCCACTTT.

This clone was detected once. The chain carries TRBV19 and TRBJ2-1, with 11 bases matching TRBD2. CDR3 size: 16 residues. J was trimmed by 4 bases and V by 4 bases; bases with no gene match: 6. CDR1 and CDR2 (germline): LNHDA, SQIVND (reference sequence). The CDR3 here is CASSTRTSGWYNEQFF. Here the CDR3 DNA reads TGTGCCAGTAGTACTCGGACTAGCGGGTGGTACAATGAGCAGTTCTTC.

The chain couples TRBV27 to TRBJ2-5; no clear D gene. The V gene lost 2 bases and the J gene lost 5 bases, with 12 bases spanning the gap. In germline, CDR1 is MNHEY, CDR2 SMNVEV (reference sequence). The CDR3 contains 14 residues. CDR3 sequence reads: CASSLMGFGETQYF. Written as DNA, the CDR3 is TGTGCCAGCAGTTTAATGGGTTTCGGGGAGACCCAGTACTTC.

The V gene is TRBV4-3, the J gene TRBJ2-7, with TRBD2 matching over 10 bases. There are 16 residues in the CDR3. The J segment lost 4 bases and the V segment lost 0 bases, leaving 6 bases of the junction unmatched. Per the germline V gene, CDR1 is LGHNA and CDR2 is YSLEER. The CDR3 region has the DNA TGCGCCAGCAGCCAAGAGGTCAGCGGGGGGGAATACGAGCAGTACTTC. This codes for CASSQEVSGGEYEQYF.

The J gene is TRBJ1-1, the V gene TRBV9; D unclear. The V end was cut by 0 bases, the J end by 0 bases, with 9 bases between. The CDR3 runs to 15 residues. CDR1 and CDR2 from the germline V gene are SGDLS and YYNGEE. CDR3 in DNA: TGTGCCAGCAGCGTAGATCCCAGATTGAACACTGAAGCTTTCTTT. The encoded protein is CASSVDPRLNTEAFF.